This note documents a single T cell receptor beta chain sequence. Assay: immunoSEQ multiplex PCR; the TCRdb copy retains only in-frame clones and omits some. This sample yields 150,000 to 200,000 clones, of which roughly 90% are seen a single time; approximately 11% belongs to the top ten. This sample was taken from a study of blood T cell repertoires in COVID-19. The germline V gene encodes CDR1 SEHNR and CDR2 FQNEAQ (reference sequence). This CDR3 comprises 13 residues. Trimming removed 5 bases at V and 4 bases at J, with 8 bases between. The sample was peripheral blood. The receptor was isolated from a woman aged 55-70 years with COVID-19, enrolled during active disease. The gene calls are TRBV7-9 and TRBJ2-2; D gene unclear. DNA of the CDR3: TGTGCCAGCAGCCCTAGTGGCACCGGGGAGCTGTTTTTT. Protein sequence: CASSPSGTGELFF.